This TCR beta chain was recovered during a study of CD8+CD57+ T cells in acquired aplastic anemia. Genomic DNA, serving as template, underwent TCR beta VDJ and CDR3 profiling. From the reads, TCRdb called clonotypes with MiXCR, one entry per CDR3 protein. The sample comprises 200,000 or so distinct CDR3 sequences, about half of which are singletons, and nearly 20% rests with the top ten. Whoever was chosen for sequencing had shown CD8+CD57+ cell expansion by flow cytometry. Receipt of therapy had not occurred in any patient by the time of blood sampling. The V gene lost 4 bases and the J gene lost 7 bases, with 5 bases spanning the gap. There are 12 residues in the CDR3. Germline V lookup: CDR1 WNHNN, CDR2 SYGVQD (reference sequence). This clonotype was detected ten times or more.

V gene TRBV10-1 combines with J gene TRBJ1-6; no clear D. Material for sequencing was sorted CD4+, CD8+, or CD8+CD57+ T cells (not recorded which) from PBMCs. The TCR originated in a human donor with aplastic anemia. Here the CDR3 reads CASSVGNSPLHF. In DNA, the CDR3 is TGCGCCAGCAGTGTTGGGAATTCACCCCTCCACTTT.